These 32 T cell receptor beta chains originate from one sample sequenced in a study of prognosis after radiotherapy for stage I lung cancer. Amplicons of TCR beta CDR3 were generated from genomic DNA by two-round multiplex PCR. Primers were specific to each TRBV and TRBJ gene in first-round PCR. TCRdb reprocessed the multiplex PCR reads with MiXCR, giving one entry per CDR3 protein. The data show some 14,000 distinct CDR3 sequences, with about 46% seen just once and around a quarter held by the top ten. Source: PBMCs, taken before or after stereotactic body radiation therapy (not recorded which). These receptors came from a donor over 45 with non-small cell lung cancer.

This clonotype has a handful of counts. The chain combines TRBV6-1 with TRBJ2-1; 12 nucleotides agree with TRBD2. The germline V gene encodes CDR1 MNHNS and CDR2 SASEGT. This CDR3 has 18 residues. Germline trimming cut 3 bases from V and 8 bases from J; bases unmatched to any gene: 14. CDR3 bases: TGTGCCAGCAGTGAGAACCCTCCGGGACTAGCGGGTTGGGATGAGCAGTTCTTC. Residues: CASSENPPGLAGWDEQFF.

The chain links TRBV20-1 to TRBJ2-7, with 9 nucleotides matching TRBD1. Germline V gene data show CDR1 as DFQATT and CDR2 as SNEGSKA (reference sequence). The CDR3 runs 15 residues. V shed 2 bases and J 0 bases; nucleotides not matched to a gene: 5. The CDR3 sequence is CSARPDRGSSYEQYF. The CDR3 DNA is TGCAGTGCTAGACCGGACAGGGGCAGCTCCTACGAGCAGTACTTC.

J is TRBJ2-7 and V is TRBV20-1; D might be TRBD2 (6 bases). V lost 3 bases to trimming and J lost 2 bases, with 29 bases between them. CDR1 DFQATT and CDR2 SNEGSKA come from the germline V gene (reference sequence). This CDR3 spans 19 amino acids. The DNA for the CDR3 is TGCAGTGCTAGGGACGGGGGACTCGCAAATGGATTTACCACCTACGAGCAGTACTTC. The encoded protein is CSARDGGLANGFTTYEQYF.

This clonotype counts as medium-sized. V is TRBV12-3 or TRBV12-4 and J is TRBJ1-2, with 11 bases aligning to TRBD1. The CDR3 is 13 amino acids. The junction had 4 bases not matched to a gene; V was cut back by 7 bases and J by 6 bases. The CDR3 reads CASNLGQGDGYTF. Written as DNA, the CDR3 is TGTGCCAGCAACCTGGGACAGGGGGATGGCTACACCTTC.

To note about this clonotype: One end of the junction varies from germline; a read error may be responsible. The chain couples TRBV29-1 to TRBJ2-2; D unclear. The CDR3 runs 13 residues. Germline V gene lookup returns CDR1 SQVTM and CDR2 ANQGSEA. As DNA, the CDR3 is TGCAACGTTAGACGGAGCAACACCGGGGAGCTGTTTTTT. As protein: CNVRRSNTGELFF.

This clonotype has only one observation. V is TRBV9 and J is TRBJ2-7; no clear D. V was trimmed by 0 bases and J by 3 bases, leaving 10 bases between them. This CDR3 comprises 14 residues. Germline V CDR1 and CDR2: SGDLS, YYNGEE. CDR3 amino acids: CASSVGYLSYEQYF. The CDR3 DNA is TGTGCCAGCAGCGTAGGCTATTTAAGCTACGAGCAGTACTTC.

Many counts were recorded for this clonotype. CDR3 nucleotide sequence: TGTGCCAGTAGTTCCGACTACTACAATGAGCAGTTCTTC. Its translation is CASSSDYYNEQFF. This chain uses TRBV19 with TRBJ2-1; possibly TRBD2 for D (5 bases). The CDR3 contains 13 residues. CDR1 LNHDA and CDR2 SQIVND come from the germline V gene (reference sequence). The V end was cut by 5 bases, the J end by 3 bases, with 8 bases between.

This chain uses TRBV28 with TRBJ2-2, with D uncertain. With 2 bases removed from V and 11 bases from J, the gap between germline ends came to 9 bases. The CDR3 runs 12 residues. Germline CDR1 MDHEN, CDR2 SYDVKM. The CDR3 DNA is TGTGCCAGCAGTTTAACCGGCGGTGAGCTGTTTTTT. Protein: CASSLTGGELFF.

This clonotype was observed many times. This sequence joins TRBV3-1 and TRBJ1-2; D uncertain. CDR1 and CDR2 from the germline V gene are LGHDT and YNNKEL (reference sequence). V lost 2 bases and J 5 bases, leaving 12 bases between the germline ends. The CDR3 loop spans 14 amino acids. As DNA, the CDR3 is TGTGCCAGCAGCCAAATTCCCAGTGGGTATGGCTACACCTTC. Residues: CASSQIPSGYGYTF. The complete variable domain, with remaining parts taken from reference TRBV3-1 and TRBJ1-2, reads DTAVSQTPKYLVTQMGNDKSIKCEQNLGHDTMYWYKQDSKKFLKIMFSYNNKELIINETVPNRFSPKSPDKAHLNLHINSLELGDSAVYFCASSQIPSGYGYTFGSGTRLTVV.

This clonotype was detected many times. The chain joins TRBV11-3 to TRBJ2-5; 9 nucleotides match TRBD2. The CDR3 consists of 15 residues. CDR1 and CDR2 (germline): SGHNT, YENEEA. V lost 1 base to trimming and J lost 5 bases; unmatched junction nucleotides: 5. The CDR3 loop is CASSLASGIRETQYF. Here the CDR3 DNA reads TGTGCCAGCAGCTTAGCTAGCGGGATCAGGGAGACCCAGTACTTC.

By its share, this clonotype is medium-sized. This chain uses TRBV5-1 with TRBJ2-5, with 7 positions matching TRBD1. The junction had 5 bases not matched to a gene; V was cut back by 0 bases and J by 3 bases. From germline, CDR1 is SGHRS and CDR2 YFSETQ. CDR3 length equals 15 residues. The CDR3 nucleotides read TGCGCCAGCAGCTTGGCAGCGACAGGGAAAGAGACCCAGTACTTC. This sequence encodes CASSLAATGKETQYF.

This clonotype was detected ten times or more. The chain carries TRBV20-1 and TRBJ1-1; no firm D call. V was pared by 5 bases and J by 10 bases, with 5 bases between. The CDR3 loop spans 8 amino acids. Germline V gene data show CDR1 as DFQATT and CDR2 as SNEGSKA (reference sequence). The CDR3 coding sequence is TGCAGTGCTCCCCGAGCTTTCTTT. Protein sequence: CSAPRAFF.

The chain is built from TRBV11-3 and TRBJ2-7, with D perhaps matching TRBD1 (6 bases). V was shortened by 4 bases and J by 5 bases, with 9 bases between the two germline ends. CDR1 is SGHNT and CDR2 is YENEEA in the germline V gene. There are 12 residues in the CDR3. The CDR3 spells CASSSQGDEQYF. DNA of the CDR3: TGTGCCAGCAGCTCACAGGGCGACGAGCAGTACTTC. Complete variable domain (other parts from reference TRBV11-3 and TRBJ2-7): EAGVVQSPRYKIIEKKQPVAFWCNPISGHNTLYWYLQNLGQGPELLIRYENEEAVDDSQLPKDRFSAERLKGVDSTLKIQPAELGDSAVYLCASSSQGDEQYFGPGTRLTVT.

This chain joins TRBV7-6 and TRBJ2-7; 9 bases are shared with TRBD1. CDR1 is SGHVS, CDR2 FNYEAQ, per germline. Trimming took 8 bases from V and 6 from J; bases not matched to a gene: 2. The CDR3 contains 11 residues. CDR3 amino acids: CASQTGGEQYF. In nucleotides, the CDR3 is TGTGCCAGCCAGACAGGGGGCGAGCAGTACTTC.

Sample share makes this clonotype medium-sized. V and J are TRBV6-1 and TRBJ2-3; a weak D match, TRBD1 (6 bases). Germline values: CDR1 MNHNS, CDR2 SASEGT. Trimming stripped 7 bases from V and 2 bases from J, with 16 bases between. CDR3 length equals 15 residues. CDR3 bases: TGTGCCAGCATCCACAGGGCTGCGCACACAGATACGCAGTATTTT. This gives the protein CASIHRAAHTDTQYF.

This clonotype was seen many times. The chain has TRBV20-1 and TRBJ1-5; 8 bases line up with TRBD1. V trimming: 3 bases; J trimming: 4 bases; junction bases outside the gene matches: 5. The CDR3 spans 14 residues. Germline CDR1 is DFQATT and CDR2 is SNEGSKA (reference sequence). CDR3 nucleotide sequence: TGCAGTGCTAGTTTTGGGACAGGAAATCAGCCCCAGCATTTT. Translating gives CSASFGTGNQPQHF.

This clonotype was counted ten times or more. This rearrangement joins TRBV10-3 to TRBJ1-1; tentative D call: TRBD1 (6 bases). Germline loops: CDR1 ENHRY, CDR2 SYGVKD. The CDR3 runs 13 residues. Trimming left V 8 bases short and J 1 base short, with 11 bases between. For the CDR3, the DNA is TGTGCCATCCGCAGGGGAGAGAACACTGAAGCTTTCTTT. It translates to CAIRRGENTEAFF.

Many counts were recorded for this clonotype. The chain uses TRBV6-1 and TRBJ2-3; weak D call: TRBD1 (5 bases). CDR3 size: 16 residues. The V and J ends lost 6 bases and 0 bases respectively, with 16 bases between them. Per the germline V gene, CDR1 is MNHNS and CDR2 is SASEGT. The CDR3 sequence is CASRETGTSSTDTQYF. CDR3 coding DNA: TGTGCCAGCAGGGAAACAGGCACCTCTAGCACAGATACGCAGTATTTT.

Notes on this clonotype: With only one base between it and a far larger clone, this is likely a read error. The chain is built from TRBV20-1 and TRBJ1-1, with a weak D call TRBD1 (5 bases). The DNA matches TRBJ2-3 better at its end, which makes the J call doubtful. The CDR3 totals 12 residues. CDR1 is DFQATT, CDR2 SNEGSKA, per germline (reference sequence). The DNA for the CDR3 is TGCAGTGCGCCGACAGTCACATATACGCAGTATTTT. Encoded protein: CSAPTVTYTQYF.

This clonotype is classed as medium-sized (0.01 to 0.1%). CDR3 DNA: TGTGCCAGCAGCGTAGCTCAGAGGGGGCGGTATAATTCACCCCTCCACTTT. This translates into CASSVAQRGRYNSPLHF. V gene TRBV9 combines with J gene TRBJ1-6; 7 nucleotides align to TRBD1. This CDR3 comprises 17 residues. Germline V gene data show CDR1 as SGDLS and CDR2 as YYNGEE. With 0 bases clipped from V and 4 bases from J, the junction kept 7 bases outside the gene matches.

This clonotype was recorded many times. The V and J genes are TRBV10-3 and TRBJ2-3, with 7 positions matching TRBD2. Germline V gives CDR1 ENHRY, CDR2 SYGVKD. The CDR3 covers 15 residues. Germline trimming cut 2 bases from V and 4 bases from J; bases unmatched to any gene: 6. This chain's CDR3 is CAISEGGSISDTQYF. The DNA for the CDR3 is TGTGCCATCAGTGAGGGCGGGAGTATCTCAGATACGCAGTATTTT.

This clonotype has at least ten counts. CDR3 in DNA: TGTGCCAGCAGTTTGGGGGCGGGGGGCTGGGCCACAGATACGCAGTATTTT. It is translated as CASSLGAGGWATDTQYF. The rearrangement joins TRBV28 to TRBJ2-3; TRBD2 matches 8 bases. The CDR3 totals 17 residues. V trimming: 3 bases; J trimming: 2 bases; junction bases outside the gene matches: 10. In germline, CDR1 is MDHEN, CDR2 SYDVKM.

The chain is built from TRBV6-2 or TRBV6-3 and TRBJ1-2, with TRBD1 identical over 8 bases. CDR1 MNHEY and CDR2 SVGEGT come from the germline V gene. The CDR3 has 15 amino acids. V was clipped by 5 bases and J by 4 bases; unmatched bases: 9. CDR3: CASSKSAGGPYGYTF. CDR3 nucleotides: TGTGCCAGCAGTAAATCCGCAGGGGGCCCCTATGGCTACACCTTC.

The gene calls are TRBV12-3 or TRBV12-4 and TRBJ2-3; 9 bases map to TRBD2. The junction had 7 bases not matched to a gene; V was cut back by 7 bases and J by 2 bases. The CDR3 consists of 15 residues. The CDR3 region is CASNRLAETTDTQYF. In DNA form, the CDR3 reads TGTGCCAGCAACCGACTAGCGGAGACCACAGATACGCAGTATTTT.

The CDR3 is CASSKSPYTSRDYEQYF. In DNA form, the CDR3 reads TGTGCCAGCAGTAAATCCCCCTACACTAGCCGGGACTACGAGCAGTACTTC. The rearrangement links TRBV6-1 to TRBJ2-7, with D perhaps matching TRBD2 (6 bases). Germline V gives CDR1 MNHNS, CDR2 SASEGT. V lost 5 bases to trimming and J lost 3 bases, with 23 bases between them. The CDR3 is 17 amino acids.

This clonotype was observed a handful of times. The V and J genes are TRBV19 and TRBJ1-1; 7 nucleotides line up with TRBD1. This CDR3 is 16 amino acids long. From germline, CDR1 is LNHDA and CDR2 SQIVND (reference sequence). The V and J ends lost 5 bases and 0 bases, in that order; junction bases with no gene match: 9. The CDR3 coding sequence is TGTGCCAGTAGTCCCAGGGGGACGCTTGTGAACACTGAAGCTTTCTTT. Translated: CASSPRGTLVNTEAFF.

This clonotype came up many times. The rearrangement uses TRBV18 and TRBJ1-2; TRBD1 matches 11 bases. Germline CDR1 KGHSH, CDR2 LQKENI. With V trimmed by 5 bases and J by 6 bases, 2 bases remained unmatched. The CDR3 runs to 13 residues. This CDR3 is CASSVDRGHGYTF. The CDR3 coding sequence is TGTGCCAGCTCAGTGGACAGGGGGCATGGCTACACCTTC.

For this clonotype: This likely stems from a read error, as it lies one base from a far larger clone. The rearrangement joins TRBV20-1 to TRBJ2-5, with 7 nucleotides matching TRBD2. The DNA end is a closer match to TRBJ2-1, so the J assignment may be wrong. The CDR3 is 12 residues long. The germline CDR1 and CDR2 sequences are DFQATT and SNEGSKA (reference sequence). The CDR3 DNA reads as TGCAATGCCATTATAGCGGGCAATGAGCAGTTCTTC. Translated: CNAIIAGNEQFF.

This clonotype has ten or more counts. The chain uses TRBV7-6 and TRBJ2-3, with D tentatively TRBD1 (6 bases). Germline loops: CDR1 SGHVS, CDR2 FNYEAQ. V was pared by 2 bases and J by 4 bases, with 13 bases between. The CDR3 length is 15 residues. The chain's CDR3 is CASSLTQGVPDTQYF. Written as DNA, the CDR3 is TGTGCCAGCAGCTTAACACAGGGTGTTCCAGATACGCAGTATTTT.

The count of this clonotype is one. A read error may explain this, as a much larger clone is one base away. CDR3: CVSSYGQSYEQYF. The CDR3 bases are TGTGTCAGCAGCTACGGACAGAGTTACGAGCAGTACTTC. This chain uses TRBV6-2 or TRBV6-3 with TRBJ2-7; TRBD1 might be the D (6 bases). Germline V gene sequence: CDR1 MNHEY, CDR2 SVGEGT. The CDR3 covers 13 residues.

The chain carries TRBV6-2 or TRBV6-3 and TRBJ2-1; no clear D. The V end lost 4 bases, the J end lost 8 bases, and 9 bases lay between the germline ends. This CDR3 is built from 12 residues. CDR1 MNHEY and CDR2 SVGEGT come from the germline V gene. In DNA, the CDR3 is TGTGCCAGCAGTTCGGATTTCCATGAGCAGTTCTTC. Translated, it gives CASSSDFHEQFF.

This clonotype was counted at least ten times. The chain recombines TRBV6-5 with TRBJ2-7; 11 positions match TRBD2. The J segment lost 4 bases and the V segment lost 4 bases, leaving 9 bases of the junction unmatched. CDR1 MNHEY and CDR2 SVGAGI come from the germline V gene. This CDR3 has 16 amino acids. CDR3 DNA: TGTGCCAGCAGTTTAAGACGACTAGCGGGACTATACGAGCAGTACTTC. As protein: CASSLRRLAGLYEQYF.